This entry lists 21 T cell receptor beta chains sequenced from one sample in a study of blood T cells in healthy people across ages. A sample-barcoded 5' primer and a J-beta primer mix were used in a second PCR of about 7 to 12 cycles. TCRdb reprocessed the 5' RACE reads with MiXCR, giving one entry per CDR3 protein. The repertoire has approximately 790,000 distinct CDR3 sequences, roughly 60% of them found once; the top ten carry 28%. Sequencing input: blood. The receptors derive from a man aged 25 to 45 in good health.

The chain couples TRBV11-1 to TRBJ2-1, with 9 nucleotides matching TRBD2. The CDR3 consists of 15 residues. V trimming: 7 bases; J trimming: 6 bases; junction bases outside the gene matches: 10. Germline V gene data show CDR1 as SGHAT and CDR2 as FQDESV (reference sequence). The CDR3 region is CASTQGVAGANEQFF. Here the CDR3 DNA reads TGTGCCAGCACCCAAGGGGTAGCGGGGGCCAATGAGCAGTTCTTC.

V gene TRBV28 combines with J gene TRBJ2-7; 7 nucleotides match TRBD2. J lost 6 bases, V lost 5 bases, and 13 bases had no gene match. Germline CDR1 is MDHEN and CDR2 is SYDVKM. The CDR3 is made up of 15 amino acids. The CDR3 protein is CASSPAGAGDSEQYF. For the CDR3, the DNA is TGTGCCAGCAGTCCAGCCGGCGCGGGGGATAGCGAGCAGTACTTC.

The genes are TRBV7-9 and TRBJ2-1; D not resolved. The CDR3 covers 15 residues. The V gene lost 5 bases and the J gene lost 0 bases, with 11 bases spanning the gap. Germline V gene data show CDR1 as SEHNR and CDR2 as FQNEAQ (reference sequence). CDR3 amino acids: CASSPYAPSYNEQFF. CDR3 coding DNA: TGTGCCAGCAGCCCCTACGCCCCCTCCTACAATGAGCAGTTCTTC.

This clonotype showed up just a few times. The chain couples TRBV4-2 to TRBJ2-5; 7 bases are a match to TRBD1. V lost 0 bases, J lost 6 bases, and 4 bases stayed unmatched. From germline, CDR1 is LGHNA and CDR2 YNFKEQ. This CDR3 comprises 14 residues. This CDR3 reads CASSQEGDRKTQYF. The DNA for the CDR3 is TGTGCCAGCAGCCAAGAGGGGGACAGAAAGACCCAGTACTTC.

The chain couples TRBV7-2 to TRBJ2-5, with 7 bases lining up with TRBD1. From germline, CDR1 is SGHTA and CDR2 FQGNSA. The CDR3 spans 14 residues. Trimming cost V 1 base and J 5 bases; bases outside gene matches: 4. The CDR3 sequence is CASSLGLQGETQYF. The CDR3 DNA reads TGTGCCAGCAGCTTAGGCCTACAGGGGGAGACCCAGTACTTC.

This clonotype was observed a few times. The J gene is TRBJ2-1, the V gene TRBV4-3; a possible D gene is TRBD2 (6 bases). V shed 3 bases and J shed 0 bases, with 15 bases lying between them. Germline CDR1 reads LGHNA; CDR2 reads YSLEER. The CDR3 is 17 amino acids. Here the CDR3 DNA reads TGCGCCAGCAGCCACGCACTAGCAGCGTCCTCCTACAATGAGCAGTTCTTC. Translation: CASSHALAASSYNEQFF.

The chain employs TRBV3-1 and TRBJ2-4; TRBD2 aligns across 13 bases. The DNA end is more similar to TRBJ2-5, so the J call may be wrong. Per germline, CDR1 LGHDT and CDR2 YNNKEL (reference sequence). CDR3 size: 16 residues. CDR3 coding DNA: TGTGCCAGCATCCGACTAGCGGGGGGTACCAAAGAGACCCAGTACTTC. Translation gives CASIRLAGGTKETQYF.

This chain links TRBV6-6 with TRBJ2-7; 7 nucleotides align to TRBD1. The germline gives CDR1 MNHNY, CDR2 SVGAGI (reference sequence). V shed 6 bases and J 6 bases; nucleotides not matched to a gene: 14. This CDR3 is built from 15 residues. The CDR3, as DNA: TGTGCCAGCAGACAAGACAGGGCCCTATGGGGCGAGCAGTACTTC. It is translated as CASRQDRALWGEQYF.

This clonotype has more than one count but fewer than ten. This rearrangement joins TRBV7-9 to TRBJ1-2; D not certain. Germline-derived CDR1 and CDR2 are SEHNR and FQNEAQ (reference sequence). The CDR3 contains 12 residues. The germline V and J ends were trimmed by 6 bases and 7 bases, with 12 bases remaining between them. DNA of the CDR3: TGTGCCAGCAGGGCAGGCCGGGGTGGCTACACCTTC. Translation: CASRAGRGGYTF. Full variable domain (missing parts from reference TRBV7-9 and TRBJ1-2): DTGVSQNPRHKITKRGQNVTFRCDPISEHNRLYWYRQTLGQGPEFLTYFQNEAQLEKSRLLSDRFSAERPKGSFSTLEIQRTEQGDSAMYLCASRAGRGGYTFGSGTRLTVV.

This clonotype was seen a few times. DNA of the CDR3: TGCAGCCCTGATAGGCCAGGGGATACTGAAGCTTTCTTT. Its translation is CSPDRPGDTEAFF. The rearrangement joins TRBV20-1 to TRBJ1-1; tentative D call: TRBD1 (6 bases). CDR3 length: 13 amino acids. Germline values: CDR1 DFQATT, CDR2 SNEGSKA (reference sequence).

This clonotype was detected only once. V gene TRBV28 combines with J gene TRBJ2-1; 7 nucleotides line up with TRBD2. With V trimmed by 7 bases and J by 7 bases, 13 bases remained unmatched. Germline CDR1 is MDHEN and CDR2 is SYDVKM. The CDR3 length is 15 residues. CDR3 sequence (DNA): TGTGCCAGCACCAAACTGGGTAGCGGGTATAATGAGCAGTTCTTC. It codes for CASTKLGSGYNEQFF.

The chain employs TRBV6-2 or TRBV6-3 and TRBJ2-7; D unresolved. The length of the CDR3 is 13 residues. Trimming stripped 6 bases from V and 5 bases from J, with 14 bases between. In germline, CDR1 is MNHEY, CDR2 SVGEGT. This chain's CDR3 is CASRLGRPDEQYF. Written as DNA, the CDR3 is TGTGCCAGCAGATTGGGTCGGCCCGACGAGCAGTACTTC.

The chain carries TRBV18 and TRBJ2-4; D remains ambiguous. The assigned J gene may be wrong: the sequence end matches TRBJ2-7 better. There are 14 residues in the CDR3. The germline V gene has CDR1 KGHSH and CDR2 LQKENI. For the CDR3, the DNA is TGTGCCAGCTCACCGTCACAGAACGCCTACGAGCAGTACTTC. It encodes CASSPSQNAYEQYF.

The V and J genes are TRBV6-2 or TRBV6-3 and TRBJ2-1; no clear D. The V gene's germline CDR1 is MNHEY and CDR2 SVGEGT. This CDR3 has 18 amino acids. V dropped 2 bases and J dropped 0 bases, with 17 bases sitting between them. DNA of the CDR3: TGTGCCAGCAGTTACGGAAGGAGCCCTCCTAGCTCCTACAATGAGCAGTTCTTC. This translates into CASSYGRSPPSSYNEQFF.

The chain employs TRBV6-2 or TRBV6-3 and TRBJ2-1; the D call may be TRBD1 or TRBD2 (6 bases each). This CDR3 is built from 14 residues. CDR1 and CDR2 (germline): MNHEY, SVGEGT. V was trimmed by 6 bases and J by 8 bases, leaving 17 bases between them. CDR3 nucleotides: TGTGCCAGCAGACCTCTGAGGGGGGAGGATGAGCAGTTCTTC. It yields the protein CASRPLRGEDEQFF.

The genes are TRBV12-3 or TRBV12-4 and TRBJ2-1; D remains unclear. This CDR3 region has 13 residues. V was pared by 5 bases and J by 9 bases, with 14 bases between. The CDR3 loop reads CASSPPIASEQFF. The DNA of the CDR3 is TGTGCCAGCAGTCCCCCAATCGCGTCTGAGCAGTTCTTC.

The chain uses TRBV4-3 and TRBJ2-1; 9 bases are shared with TRBD1. CDR1 is LGHNA and CDR2 is YSLEER in the germline V gene. Trimming removed 5 bases from V and 9 bases from J; junction bases left unmatched: 5. This CDR3 comprises 13 residues. CDR3 in DNA: TGCGCCAGCAGCATCACAGGGGGCATTGAGCAGTTCTTC. Amino acids: CASSITGGIEQFF.

This clonotype turned up a few times. V gene TRBV20-1 combines with J gene TRBJ2-7; 8 bases match TRBD1. CDR1 is DFQATT and CDR2 is SNEGSKA in the germline V gene (reference sequence). CDR3 length equals 16 residues. J lost 0 bases, V lost 0 bases, and 7 bases had no gene match. CDR3 DNA: TGCAGTGCTAGAGAAGGACAGGGCCCTAACTCCTACGAGCAGTACTTC. As protein: CSAREGQGPNSYEQYF.

The rearrangement joins TRBV7-6 to TRBJ2-7, with a possible D match to TRBD2 (5 bases). The DNA end lines up better with TRBJ2-5; the J call may be wrong. CDR1 is SGHVS, CDR2 FNYEAQ, per germline. CDR3 size: 14 residues. CDR3 coding DNA: TGTGCCAGCAGCTTAGCGCGCATAGAGGGGACCCAGTACTTC. As protein: CASSLARIEGTQYF.

The V gene is TRBV6-2 or TRBV6-3, the J gene TRBJ1-4; the D is unclear. Trimming removed 6 bases from V and 6 bases from J, with 14 bases in between. Germline-derived CDR1 and CDR2 are MNHEY and SVGEGT. CDR3 length: 14 residues. This chain's CDR3 is CASSRTASHEKLFF. CDR3 nucleotide sequence: TGTGCCAGCAGCAGGACGGCCTCGCATGAAAAACTGTTTTTT.

The chain joins TRBV3-1 to TRBJ2-7; 7 bases agree with TRBD2. The J segment lost 4 bases and the V segment lost 6 bases, leaving 6 bases of the junction unmatched. This CDR3 has 13 residues. Germline loops: CDR1 LGHDT, CDR2 YNNKEL (reference sequence). This CDR3 is CASRPGGGYEQYF. The CDR3 DNA reads TGTGCCAGCAGACCTGGCGGGGGATACGAGCAGTACTTC.